This is a list of T cell receptor beta chains from one sample in a study of CD8 T cells in Susac syndrome. TCRdb re-analysed the immunoSEQ multiplex PCR reads in MiXCR, keeping a single row per CDR3 protein. The sample holds 180,000 or so distinct CDR3 sequences; 90% to 95% are singletons and the top ten take approximately 0.097%. The specimen was CD4+ T cells from PBMCs. These receptors came from a human donor with multiple sclerosis. The CDR3 runs from the conserved cysteine through the conserved F or W. A D gene is named only where the DNA matches it firmly. Only some rows state a clone size, as once, few, many or a class for expanded clones.

TGTGCCAGCAGCCTGCGGCAGGGTTCGGAGCAGTTCTTC | CASSLRQGSEQFF | TRBV7-2 | . | . | TRBJ2-1
TGTGCCTGGGGGGGGAGAAGTGGACAGCTGAACACTGAAGCTTTCTTT | CAWGGRSGQLNTEAFF | TRBV30 | . | . | TRBJ1-1
TGTGCCAGCTCACCACGGGACAGCATTCCTGGCTACACCTTC | CASSPRDSIPGYTF | TRBV18 | . | TRBD1 | TRBJ1-2
TGCAGCGTCGGGAGCGATTACACCGGGGAGCTGTTTTTT | CSVGSDYTGELFF | TRBV29-1 | . | . | TRBJ2-2
TGTGCCAGCAGCCCGGGTGGGAACTATGGCTACACCTTC | CASSPGGNYGYTF | TRBV5-6 | once | . | TRBJ1-2
TGCGCCAGCAGCCCCGGGGGGGACGATGGCACTGAAGCTTTCTTT | CASSPGGDDGTEAFF | TRBV5-1 | . | . | TRBJ1-1
TGCAGCGTGGCCCGGGCCTCGGGCCCCTACGAGCAGTACTTC | CSVARASGPYEQYF | TRBV29-1 | . | . | TRBJ2-7
TGTGCCAGCAGCTTAGAAGCGGTTCCCTACAATGAGCAGTTCTTC | CASSLEAVPYNEQFF | TRBV7-2 | . | . | TRBJ2-1
TGTGCCAGCAGCCAAGATGAGGCAGGGGGCCGAGAAGCTTTCTTT | CASSQDEAGGREAFF | TRBV3-1 | . | TRBD1 | TRBJ1-1
TGTGCCAGCTCACCGGGCTTCAATAGCAATCAGCCCCAGCATTTT | CASSPGFNSNQPQHF | TRBV18 | once | . | TRBJ1-5
TGTGCCAGCTCACCTCACTCCTACGAGCAGTACTTC | CASSPHSYEQYF | TRBV18 | . | . | TRBJ2-7
TGTGCCAGCAGCCAGACCGACCATGGCTACACCTTC | CASSQTDHGYTF | TRBV4-2 | . | . | TRBJ1-2
TGTGCCAGCAGTCCCGGGCCCTTTATGGACTACGAGCAGTACTTC | CASSPGPFMDYEQYF | TRBV27 | once | . | TRBJ2-7
TGCGCCAGCAGCTTGGCCTCGAGCTTTCGCTACGAGCAGTACTTC | CASSLASSFRYEQYF | TRBV5-1 | . | . | TRBJ2-7
TGTGCCAGCAGCTTAATGGCGGGGGAGGGAGAGACCCAGTACTTC | CASSLMAGEGETQYF | TRBV7-2 | . | TRBD2 | TRBJ2-5
TGTGCCAGCAGCCCCCGGGTCCCCCGAGAGACCCAGTACTTC | CASSPRVPRETQYF | TRBV7-8 | . | . | TRBJ2-5
TGTGCCTGGGAGAAAGACAGGGTAGGCACTGAAGCTTTCTTT | CAWEKDRVGTEAFF | TRBV30 | . | TRBD1 | TRBJ1-1
TGCAGCGTTGAGTCTAGCAGCAATGAGCAGTTCTTC | CSVESSSNEQFF | TRBV29-1 | once | . | TRBJ2-1
TGTGCCTGGAGTGTACAGAACAGGGCGGACACTGAAGCTTTCTTT | CAWSVQNRADTEAFF | TRBV30 | . | . | TRBJ1-1
TGCGCCAGCAGCGCCGCAGGGGGGAGTGAGGACGAGCAGTACTTC | CASSAAGGSEDEQYF | TRBV5-1 | . | . | TRBJ2-7
TGTGCCAGTAATAGTGGCTCGGTTCAGCCCCAGCATTTT | CASNSGSVQPQHF | TRBV19 | . | . | TRBJ1-5
TGTGCCAGCAGTGTCGGGAGCTATGGCTACACCTTC | CASSVGSYGYTF | TRBV2 | once | . | TRBJ1-2
TGCGCCAGCAGCGCAGGGACAGCCGCGGGCCCAGCTTTCTTT | CASSAGTAAGPAFF | TRBV5-1 | . | TRBD1 | TRBJ1-1
TGTGCCAGCAGCCATCAATCTAGCGGGGGGGAGCAGTACTTC | CASSHQSSGGEQYF | TRBV4-2 | . | TRBD2 | TRBJ2-7
TGTGCCAGTAGTACGACAGATACGCAGTATTTT | CASSTTDTQYF | TRBV19 | few | . | TRBJ2-3
TGTGCCAGCCGAGCGGGCGTTATAACTAATGAAAAACTGTTTTTT | CASRAGVITNEKLFF | TRBV3-1 | . | . | TRBJ1-4
TGCAGTGCCCGGAGCGGGGCCCCCCAAGAGACCCAGTACTTC | CSARSGAPQETQYF | TRBV20-1 | once | TRBD2 | TRBJ2-5
TGTGCCAGCAGCTCGCCAGTGGTAGGGGAGGAGACCCAGTACTTC | CASSSPVVGEETQYF | TRBV5-8 | . | . | TRBJ2-5
TGCAGCGTTCGAGGGCAGGGCGCAGGGTTTGACACTGAAGCTTTCTTT | CSVRGQGAGFDTEAFF | TRBV29-1 | . | . | TRBJ1-1
TGCAGCGTTCCCAGGGCGAACACCGGGGAGCTGTTTTTT | CSVPRANTGELFF | TRBV29-1 | . | . | TRBJ2-2
TGCAGCGTTGCCGAGGGGGCCAATGACGAGCAGTACTTC | CSVAEGANDEQYF | TRBV29-1 | . | TRBD1 | TRBJ2-7
TGTGCCAGCAGCGCTAGCGGGGATTCCTACAATGAGCAGTTCTTC | CASSASGDSYNEQFF | TRBV9 | . | TRBD2 | TRBJ2-1
TGTGCCTGGAGTGTACGGGGCCTCGAGCAGTACTTC | CAWSVRGLEQYF | TRBV30 | few | . | TRBJ2-7
TGTGCCAGCACCACTCGGACAGGAGAGGAGTACTTC | CASTTRTGEEYF | TRBV2 | . | TRBD1 | TRBJ2-7
TGTGCCAGCAGTTGGGTGGTGAACACTGAAGCTTTCTTT | CASSWVVNTEAFF | TRBV6-5 | . | . | TRBJ1-1
TGTGCCTGGAGTTTACCGACGGGACCCGGTTTCTTT | CAWSLPTGPGFF | TRBV30 | once | . | TRBJ1-1
TGTGCCAGCAGTTTATCGGGTGGAGATACGCAGTATTTT | CASSLSGGDTQYF | TRBV27 | . | . | TRBJ2-3
TGTGCCAGCAGCCTATCCATCGACAGGGTAAAGACTGAAGCTTTCTTT | CASSLSIDRVKTEAFF | TRBV3-1 | . | TRBD1 | TRBJ1-1
TGTGCCAGCAGTCCCAGACATCGAAGGGGGGAGACCCAGTACTTC | CASSPRHRRGETQYF | TRBV27 | once | . | TRBJ2-5
TGTGCCAGCAGCCAAGCGCGGAACAATGAGCAGTTCTTC | CASSQARNNEQFF | TRBV3-1 | . | . | TRBJ2-1